This T cell receptor (beta chain) appears in the sequencing data of a study of CD8 T cells in Susac syndrome. This clonotype was recorded once. It was with random hexamers that about 0.45 to 1 ug RNA was reverse transcribed. By means of immunoSEQ multiplex PCR, TCR beta CDR3 spanning 54 Vbeta and 13 Jbeta underwent amplification. A single record per CDR3 protein comes from TCRdb applying MiXCR to the immunoSEQ multiplex PCR reads. Of approximately 180,000 distinct CDR3 sequences in the sample, under 97% are singletons; the top ten hold approximately 0.09%. TEMRA cells were enriched by FACS, and CD4+ and CD8+ T cells were negatively isolated. The CDR3 spans 16 residues. Germline lookup yields CDR1 LNHNV and CDR2 YYDKDF (reference sequence). V dropped 3 bases and J dropped 0; count of bases not matched to a gene: 7.

Sequenced sample: CD4+ T cells from PBMCs. This rearrangement joins TRBV15 to TRBJ1-2; 7 bases are shared with TRBD1. The receptor was derived from a human donor with multiple sclerosis. The DNA for the CDR3 is TGTGCCACCAGCAGGGTTTCCGGGACAGCTAACTATGGCTACACCTTC. It yields the protein CATSRVSGTANYGYTF.